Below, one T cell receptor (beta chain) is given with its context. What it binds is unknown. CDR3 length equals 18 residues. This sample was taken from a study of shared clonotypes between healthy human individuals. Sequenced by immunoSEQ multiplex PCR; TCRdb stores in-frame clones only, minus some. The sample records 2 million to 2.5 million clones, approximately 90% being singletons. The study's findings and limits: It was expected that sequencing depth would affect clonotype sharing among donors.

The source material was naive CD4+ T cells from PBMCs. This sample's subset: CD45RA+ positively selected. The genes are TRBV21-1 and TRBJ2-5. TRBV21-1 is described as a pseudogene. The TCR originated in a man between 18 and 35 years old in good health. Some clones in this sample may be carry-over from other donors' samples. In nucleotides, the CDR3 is TGTGCCAGCACGCCCAACCCGCTCTGGGGGGCGACCGAGGAGACCCAGTACTTC. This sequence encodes CASTPNPLWGATEETQYF.